These T cell receptor beta chains were read from a single sample in a study of blood T cell repertoires in COVID-19. Measured with immunoSEQ multiplex PCR; TCRdb has only the in-frame clones, and not every one. The table shows about 220,000 clones, with less than 85% occurring only once. The sequencing sample was made of peripheral blood. Receptors were obtained from a woman in her 70s with acute or convalescent COVID-19. The CDR3 runs from the conserved cysteine through the conserved F or W. Each record gives: CDR3 protein, CDR3 DNA, CDR3 length, V gene, clone size, J gene, D gene. D genes are given only for firm matches. Not all rows give a size; the values are once, few, many and, for expanded clones, a class.

cdr3_aa: CASSLVSGGYTF
cdr3_nt: TGTGCCAGCAGTTTAGTTTCGGGGGGCTACACCTTC
cdr3_length: 12
v_call: TRBV12-3/TRBV12-4
clone_size: once
j_call: TRBJ1-2
d_call: NA

cdr3_aa: CAWEVENRGTQYF
cdr3_nt: TGTGCCTGGGAGGTAGAAAATAGAGGTACGCAGTATTTT
cdr3_length: 13
v_call: TRBV30
clone_size: NA
j_call: TRBJ2-3
d_call: NA

cdr3_aa: CASVQGSNEKLFF
cdr3_nt: TGTGCCAGTGTACAGGGATCTAATGAAAAACTGTTTTTT
cdr3_length: 13
v_call: TRBV19
clone_size: NA
j_call: TRBJ1-4
d_call: NA

cdr3_aa: CASSRGARTEAFF
cdr3_nt: TGTGCCAGCAGCCGCGGGGCGCGCACTGAAGCTTTCTTT
cdr3_length: 13
v_call: TRBV3-1/TRBV3-2
clone_size: NA
j_call: TRBJ1-1
d_call: NA

cdr3_aa: CASSYSRSANTEAFF
cdr3_nt: TGTGCCAGCAGTTACTCGAGGTCGGCGAACACTGAAGCTTTCTTT
cdr3_length: 15
v_call: TRBV6-5
clone_size: NA
j_call: TRBJ1-1
d_call: NA

cdr3_aa: CAWNRILEASPLHF
cdr3_nt: TGTGCCTGGAATCGGATACTAGAAGCTTCACCCCTCCACTTT
cdr3_length: 14
v_call: TRBV30
clone_size: NA
j_call: TRBJ1-6
d_call: NA

cdr3_aa: CASSVDQAARLYEQYF
cdr3_nt: TGTGCCAGCAGCGTAGATCAAGCCGCTAGGCTCTACGAGCAGTACTTC
cdr3_length: 16
v_call: TRBV9
clone_size: NA
j_call: TRBJ2-7
d_call: NA

cdr3_aa: CASSDRGTTGGYTF
cdr3_nt: TGTGCCAGCTCAGACAGGGGGACAACGGGTGGCTACACCTTC
cdr3_length: 14
v_call: TRBV18
clone_size: NA
j_call: TRBJ1-2
d_call: TRBD1

cdr3_aa: CASSLYRLAGGWDNEQFF
cdr3_nt: TGCGCCAGCAGCTTGTATCGACTAGCGGGGGGATGGGACAATGAGCAGTTCTTC
cdr3_length: 18
v_call: TRBV5-1
clone_size: NA
j_call: TRBJ2-1
d_call: TRBD2

cdr3_aa: CATSRDRGMGNIQYF
cdr3_nt: TGTGCCACCAGCAGAGATAGGGGGATGGGAAACATTCAGTACTTC
cdr3_length: 15
v_call: TRBV15
clone_size: few
j_call: TRBJ2-4
d_call: NA

cdr3_aa: CASSSGQEGTDTQYF
cdr3_nt: TGCGCCAGCAGCTCCGGACAGGAGGGCACAGATACGCAGTATTTT
cdr3_length: 15
v_call: TRBV5-1
clone_size: NA
j_call: TRBJ2-3
d_call: TRBD1

cdr3_aa: CASSGRQGGSGNTIYF
cdr3_nt: TGTGCCAGCAGCGGCCGACAGGGAGGCTCTGGAAACACCATATATTTT
cdr3_length: 16
v_call: TRBV7-2
clone_size: NA
j_call: TRBJ1-3
d_call: TRBD1

cdr3_aa: CAISELGPSAPNYGYTF
cdr3_nt: TGTGCCATCAGTGAGCTGGGGCCCAGTGCTCCTAACTATGGCTACACTTTC
cdr3_length: 17
v_call: TRBV10-3
clone_size: NA
j_call: TRBJ1-2
d_call: NA

cdr3_aa: CASGLGQGQNIQYF
cdr3_nt: TGTGCCAGCGGGTTGGGACAGGGTCAAAACATTCAGTACTTC
cdr3_length: 14
v_call: TRBV25-1
clone_size: NA
j_call: TRBJ2-4
d_call: TRBD1

cdr3_aa: CATSDRGWEPQHF
cdr3_nt: TGTGCCACCAGTGATCGGGGATGGGAGCCCCAGCATTTT
cdr3_length: 13
v_call: TRBV24-1
clone_size: NA
j_call: TRBJ1-5
d_call: NA